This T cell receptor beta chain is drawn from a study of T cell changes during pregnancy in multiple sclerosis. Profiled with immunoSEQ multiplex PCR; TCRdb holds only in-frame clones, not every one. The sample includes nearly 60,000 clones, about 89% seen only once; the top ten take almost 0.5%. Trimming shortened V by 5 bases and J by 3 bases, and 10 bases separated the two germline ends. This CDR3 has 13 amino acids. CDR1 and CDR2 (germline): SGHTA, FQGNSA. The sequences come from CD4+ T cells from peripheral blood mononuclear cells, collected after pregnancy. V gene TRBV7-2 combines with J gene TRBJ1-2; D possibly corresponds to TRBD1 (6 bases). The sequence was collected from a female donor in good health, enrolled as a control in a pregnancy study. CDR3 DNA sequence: TGTGCCAGCAGCCCAGGGGTTCACTATGGCTACACCTTC. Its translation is CASSPGVHYGYTF.